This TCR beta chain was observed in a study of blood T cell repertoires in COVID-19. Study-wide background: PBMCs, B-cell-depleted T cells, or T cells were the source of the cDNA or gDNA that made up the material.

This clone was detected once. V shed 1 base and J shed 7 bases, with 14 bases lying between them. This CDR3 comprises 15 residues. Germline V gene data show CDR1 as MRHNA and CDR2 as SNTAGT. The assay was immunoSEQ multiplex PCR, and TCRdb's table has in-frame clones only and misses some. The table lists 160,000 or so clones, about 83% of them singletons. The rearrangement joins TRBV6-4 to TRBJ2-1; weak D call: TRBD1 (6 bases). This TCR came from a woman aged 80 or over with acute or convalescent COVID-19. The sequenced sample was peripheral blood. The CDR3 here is CASSDLSGAINEQFF. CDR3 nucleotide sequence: TGTGCCAGCAGTGACTTATCAGGGGCGATTAATGAGCAGTTCTTC.